One sample yielded the 18 T cell receptor beta chains listed below, sequenced in a study of cytomegalovirus exposure and HLA in healthy donors. The PCR was carried out with 60 Vbeta primers and 13 Jbeta primers. The repertoire was sequenced with immunoSEQ multiplex PCR; TCRdb's copy has only in-frame clones and lacks some. Among about 140,000 clones, more than 75% were seen once, and the ten largest hold roughly 3.2%. The sequenced sample consisted of PBMCs. The origin of the receptors is a man younger than 35 in good health and CMV-seropositive.

The gene calls are TRBV6-1 and TRBJ1-6; D unclear. V was shortened by 3 bases and J by 10 bases, with 16 bases between the two germline ends. CDR1 is MNHNS, CDR2 SASEGT, per germline. This CDR3 comprises 15 residues. This CDR3 is CASSEWRVLGSPLHF. Written as DNA, the CDR3 is TGTGCCAGCAGTGAGTGGCGGGTTTTGGGATCACCCCTCCACTTT.

V usage is TRBV7-8 and J usage is TRBJ2-5; a possible D gene is TRBD1 (5 bases). This CDR3 region has 12 residues. Germline loops: CDR1 SGHVS, CDR2 FQNEAQ. With 5 bases removed from V and 10 bases from J, the gap between germline ends came to 14 bases. DNA for the CDR3: TGTGCCAGCAGCCCCCCTGACAGCAACCAGTACTTC. Residues: CASSPPDSNQYF.

The chain carries TRBV19 and TRBJ2-6, with D possibly matching TRBD1 (6 bases). Trimming stripped 3 bases from V and 2 bases from J, with 8 bases between. CDR3 length: 15 amino acids. Germline CDR1 reads LNHDA; CDR2 reads SQIVND (reference sequence). In DNA form, the CDR3 reads TGTGCCAGTAGTATCAGGGGAGCTGGGGCCAACGTCCTGACTTTC. Translated, it gives CASSIRGAGANVLTF.

This clone occurred once. V and J are TRBV7-9 and TRBJ1-2, with 12 positions matching TRBD1. With V trimmed by 6 bases and J by 8 bases, 7 bases remained unmatched. The CDR3 is 14 amino acids. CDR1 and CDR2 (germline): SEHNR, FQNEAQ (reference sequence). The CDR3 spells CASRGDRGRGGYTF. CDR3 sequence (DNA): TGTGCCAGCAGGGGGGACAGGGGGCGCGGGGGCTACACCTTC.

The rearrangement links TRBV30 to TRBJ2-5; 8 bases align to TRBD1. The closer fit of TRBJ2-7 to the DNA end suggests the J call may be wrong. From germline, CDR1 is GTSNPN and CDR2 SVGIG (reference sequence). The CDR3 sequence is 14 residues long. The DNA of the CDR3 is TGTGCTTTAGAGGACGGGGACAGGTCCTACGAGCAGTACTTC. Encoded protein: CALEDGDRSYEQYF.

The chain carries TRBV5-6 and TRBJ1-3; 7 bases match TRBD1. The trim removed 3 bases at V and 0 bases at J, leaving 9 bases unmatched. This CDR3 region has 17 residues. Germline values: CDR1 SGHDT, CDR2 YYEEEE. CDR3 residues: CASSSYRTGYSGNTIYF. The CDR3 region has the DNA TGTGCCAGCAGCTCATATCGGACAGGTTACTCTGGAAACACCATATATTTT. Together with reference TRBV5-6 and TRBJ1-3, the CDR3 gives the full variable domain: DAGVTQSPTHLIKTRGQQVTLRCSPKSGHDTVSWYQQALGQGPQFIFQYYEEEERQRGNFPDRFSGHQFPNYSSELNVNALLLGDSALYLCASSSYRTGYSGNTIYFGEGSWLTVV.

The chain links TRBV28 to TRBJ1-1; D might be TRBD1 (6 bases). Per the germline V gene, CDR1 is MDHEN and CDR2 is SYDVKM. The CDR3 covers 12 residues. Trimming took 6 bases from V and 8 from J, leaving 13 bases between them. In DNA form, the CDR3 reads TGTGCCAGCAGCTCCTTAGGGACAGAAGCTTTCTTT. Translating gives CASSSLGTEAFF.

This clone turned up a few times. The V and J genes are TRBV6-5 and TRBJ1-1, with a weak D call TRBD1 (6 bases). Trimming shortened V by 0 bases and J by 8 bases, and 13 bases separated the two germline ends. CDR3 length equals 14 residues. Germline V gene sequence: CDR1 MNHEY, CDR2 SVGAGI. CDR3 amino acids: CASSYSNSGTEAFF. In nucleotides, the CDR3 is TGTGCCAGCAGTTACTCGAATTCGGGGACAGAAGCTTTCTTT.

This CDR3 reads CASSLTQGYEQYF. Here the CDR3 DNA reads TGTGCCAGCAGTTTAACACAGGGTTACGAGCAGTACTTC. The V gene is TRBV27, the J gene TRBJ2-7, with a possible D match to TRBD1 (6 bases). CDR3 length: 13 residues. Germline loops: CDR1 MNHEY, CDR2 SMNVEV (reference sequence). V lost 2 bases to trimming and J lost 4 bases, with 9 bases between them.

The genes are TRBV6-5 and TRBJ1-1; tentatively, D is TRBD1 (5 bases). The CDR3 is made up of 13 amino acids. V was shortened by 0 bases and J by 5 bases, with 7 bases between the two germline ends. Germline V gene lookup returns CDR1 MNHEY and CDR2 SVGAGI. The CDR3 DNA sequence: TGTGCCAGCAGTTACTCCCGGGGGACTGAAGCTTTCTTT. It specifies CASSYSRGTEAFF.

J is TRBJ2-5 and V is TRBV7-9; possible D gene TRBD2, 6 bases. Germline CDR1 is SEHNR and CDR2 is FQNEAQ (reference sequence). The CDR3 runs 14 residues. The V end was cut by 2 bases, the J end by 8 bases, with 15 bases between. CDR3 sequence (DNA): TGTGCCAGCAGCTTAATACTAGCCCCTCGTACCCAGTACTTC. This codes for CASSLILAPRTQYF.

The J gene is TRBJ2-5, the V gene TRBV5-5; 7 nucleotides align to TRBD1. From germline, CDR1 is SGHKS and CDR2 YYEKEE (reference sequence). The CDR3 runs to 16 residues. V shed 4 bases, J shed 1 base, and the junction held 10 bases outside the gene matches. CDR3 amino acids: CASSLYTGTVQETQYF. The CDR3, as DNA: TGTGCCAGCAGCCTATATACCGGGACAGTCCAAGAGACCCAGTACTTC.

The chain employs TRBV5-1 and TRBJ2-7, with 13 bases matching TRBD2. V lost 2 bases to trimming and J lost 2 bases; unmatched junction nucleotides: 7. The CDR3 is 17 residues long. Per the germline V gene, CDR1 is SGHRS and CDR2 is YFSETQ. The CDR3 bases are TGCGCCAGCAGCTTAACTAGCGGGAGGGCCGGGGCCTACGAGCAGTACTTC. Translation: CASSLTSGRAGAYEQYF.

The genes are TRBV5-8 and TRBJ1-2; no definite D call. Germline CDR1 SGHTS, CDR2 YDEGEE. The CDR3 length is 14 residues. Deletions cut 0 bases from V and 7 bases from J, with 13 bases between. In nucleotides, the CDR3 is TGTGCCAGCAGCTTGGAGCGGGGTAGAGGTGGCTACACCTTC. Amino acid sequence: CASSLERGRGGYTF. Full variable domain (outside the CDR3, taken from reference TRBV5-8 and TRBJ1-2): EAGVTQSPTHLIKTRGQQATLRCSPISGHTSVYWYQQALGLGLQFLLWYDEGEERNRGNFPPRFSGRQFPNYSSELNVNALELEDSALYLCASSLERGRGGYTFGSGTRLTVV.

V and J are TRBV6-5 and TRBJ1-1, with 7 bases that match TRBD1. The ends lost 0 bases at V and 5 bases at J; junction bases unmatched: 6. The germline V gene encodes CDR1 MNHEY and CDR2 SVGAGI. The CDR3 spans 15 residues. CDR3 amino acids: CASSYSYRGATEAFF. CDR3 nucleotide sequence: TGTGCCAGCAGTTACTCATACAGGGGAGCTACTGAAGCTTTCTTT.

The V and J genes are TRBV5-4 and TRBJ2-2; 7 bases fit TRBD1. V lost 0 bases to trimming and J lost 2 bases; unmatched junction nucleotides: 4. The germline gives CDR1 SGHNT, CDR2 YYREEE (reference sequence). The CDR3 runs 16 residues. CDR3 loop: CASSLVPGGNTGELFF. In nucleotides, the CDR3 is TGTGCCAGCAGCTTGGTTCCAGGGGGAAACACCGGGGAGCTGTTTTTT.

In this sample, this clone turned up a few times. DNA of the CDR3: TGTGCCAGCTCACCCCAGGAGGCGGGGTACAATGAGCAGTTCTTC. This translates into CASSPQEAGYNEQFF. The rearrangement uses TRBV18 and TRBJ2-1; weak D call: TRBD2 (6 bases). Germline loops: CDR1 KGHSH, CDR2 LQKENI. There are 15 residues in the CDR3. The V end was cut by 3 bases, the J end by 4 bases, with 13 bases between.

The gene calls are TRBV2 and TRBJ1-1; maybe TRBD1 (5 bases). V lost 8 bases, J lost 6 bases, and 13 bases lay in between. The CDR3 is 12 amino acids. CDR1 and CDR2 from the germline V gene are SNHLY and FYNNEI. CDR3 nucleotide sequence: TGTGCCAGCGGGGGGGATGAATCTGAAGCTTTCTTT. This codes for CASGGDESEAFF.